A single sample is the source of the 21 T cell receptor beta chains below, sequenced in a study of response to subunit inactivated influenza vaccine. TCRdb independently ran MiXCR on the RT-PCR reads; one entry per CDR3 protein. In the table there are about 160,000 distinct CDR3 sequences, approximately 10% of which are singletons. Sequencing used non-naive T cells sorted from PBMCs, obtained roughly 45 days after vaccination. The source is a man aged 45-65 years who received an inactivated influenza vaccine.

The V call is TRBV5-4, the J call TRBJ2-1, with D possibly being TRBD1 (5 bases). This CDR3 has 14 amino acids. From germline, CDR1 is SGHNT and CDR2 YYREEE (reference sequence). V gave up 2 bases and J gave up 3 bases, with 9 bases separating them. The DNA of the CDR3 is TGTGCCAGCAGCTTTGACAGTGTCTACAATGAGCAGTTCTTC. Its translation: CASSFDSVYNEQFF. The full variable domain, its missing parts supplied by reference TRBV5-4 and TRBJ2-1, is ETGVTQSPTHLIKTRGQQVTLRCSSQSGHNTVSWYQQALGQGPQFIFQYYREEENGRGNFPPRFSGLQFPNYSSELNVNALELDDSALYLCASSFDSVYNEQFFGPGTRLTVL.

In its sample, this clonotype was seen many times. The chain is built from TRBV24-1 and TRBJ2-1; 7 bases are a match to TRBD2. The germline gives CDR1 KGHDR, CDR2 SFDVKD. V lost 3 bases and J lost 7; bases outside the gene matches: 11. This CDR3 region has 16 residues. Here the CDR3 reads CATSDLGEGSGNEQFF. CDR3 sequence (DNA): TGTGCCACCAGTGATCTCGGGGAGGGTAGTGGGAATGAGCAGTTCTTC.

The gene calls are TRBV21-1 and TRBJ2-7; the tabulated D call, TRBD1, remains unverified against the DNA. TRBV21-1 is a documented pseudogene. This CDR3 is built from 17 residues. CDR3 in amino acids: CASSKADPGTGFDEQYF. Written as DNA, the CDR3 is TGTGCCAGCAGCAAAGCGGACCCCGGGACAGGCTTCGACGAGCAGTACTTC.

Ten or more counts support this clonotype. The chain has TRBV3-1 and TRBJ2-7; D gene unclear. Germline CDR1 and CDR2: LGHDT and YNNKEL (reference sequence). V lost 5 bases to trimming and J lost 7 bases, with 12 bases between them. The CDR3 is 12 residues long. The CDR3 DNA is TGTGCCAGCAGCAGCCACGACCAGGAGCAGTACTTC. Translated: CASSSHDQEQYF.

This clonotype has ten or more counts. V is TRBV7-2 and J is TRBJ1-1; 7 bases are a match to TRBD1. The germline gives CDR1 SGHTA, CDR2 FQGNSA. J gave up 5 bases and V 0 bases, and 6 bases lay outside the gene matches. The CDR3 is 15 amino acids. CDR3 in amino acids: CASSLAPGGRTEAFF. DNA for the CDR3: TGTGCCAGCAGCTTAGCCCCAGGGGGACGGACTGAAGCTTTCTTT.

The chain combines TRBV7-6 with TRBJ2-5; D gene unclear. CDR1 and CDR2 (germline): SGHVS, FNYEAQ. The V end lost 1 base, the J end lost 1 base, and 10 bases lay between the germline ends. The CDR3 loop spans 15 amino acids. The CDR3 reads CASSLGVLAQETQYF. As DNA, the CDR3 is TGTGCCAGCAGCTTAGGAGTCTTGGCCCAAGAGACCCAGTACTTC.

This clonotype was observed a handful of times. The gene calls are TRBV2 and TRBJ2-2; TRBD1 agrees at 7 bases. CDR1 SNHLY and CDR2 FYNNEI come from the germline V gene. The trim removed 5 bases at V and 6 bases at J, leaving 6 bases unmatched. The CDR3 is 14 residues long. CDR3 loop: CASSLRQGPGELFF. Written as DNA, the CDR3 is TGTGCCAGCAGTCTCAGACAGGGCCCCGGGGAGCTGTTTTTT. Complete variable domain (other parts from reference TRBV2 and TRBJ2-2): EPEVTQTPSHQVTQMGQEVILRCVPISNHLYFYWYRQILGQKVEFLVSFYNNEISEKSEIFDDQFSVERPDGSNFTLKIRSTKLEDSAMYFCASSLRQGPGELFFGEGSRLTVL.

This clonotype was observed at least ten times. This sequence joins TRBV20-1 and TRBJ2-1; 8 bases map to TRBD2. Per germline, CDR1 DFQATT and CDR2 SNEGSKA (reference sequence). Losses at the gene ends were 6 bases for V and 4 bases for J; bases not matched to a gene: 11. This CDR3 spans 15 amino acids. This chain's CDR3 is CSADPPGGRYNEQFF. CDR3 DNA sequence: TGCAGTGCGGACCCCCCGGGCGGGAGGTACAATGAGCAGTTCTTC.

This clonotype was seen a few times. The genes are TRBV27 and TRBJ2-6; D not resolved. The CDR3 totals 16 residues. The V end was cut by 2 bases, the J end by 2 bases, with 10 bases between. The V gene's germline CDR1 is MNHEY and CDR2 SMNVEV (reference sequence). CDR3 in amino acids: CASSLTGVAGANVLTF. CDR3 coding DNA: TGTGCCAGCAGTTTAACTGGGGTTGCTGGGGCCAACGTCCTGACTTTC.

This clonotype was counted ten times or more. The chain is built from TRBV20-1 and TRBJ1-2; TRBD1 might be the D (5 bases). Trimming took off 1 base at V and 6 bases at J, with 9 bases between the two ends. This CDR3 region has 12 residues. Germline CDR1 is DFQATT and CDR2 is SNEGSKA (reference sequence). CDR3 sequence (DNA): TGCAGTGCTAGAGGCCAGGGTGATGGCTACACCTTC. It is translated as CSARGQGDGYTF.

J is TRBJ2-3 and V is TRBV11-1; perhaps TRBD2 as D (5 bases). Germline V lookup: CDR1 SGHAT, CDR2 FQDESV (reference sequence). The ends were cut back, 4 bases at V and 0 bases at J, with 20 bases in the middle. This CDR3 comprises 18 residues. The CDR3 spells CASSYPSRRASSTDTQYF. DNA of the CDR3: TGTGCCAGCAGCTACCCGTCTCGGCGGGCCAGTAGCACAGATACGCAGTATTTT.

In this sample, this clonotype turned up many times. The V and J genes are TRBV6-2 or TRBV6-3 and TRBJ2-1; TRBD2 might be the D (6 bases). Trimming took off 7 bases at V and 6 bases at J, with 16 bases between the two ends. The V gene's germline CDR1 is MNHEY and CDR2 SVGEGT. The length of the CDR3 is 14 residues. The CDR3 sequence is CASKPGTAINEQFF. CDR3 sequence (DNA): TGTGCCAGCAAACCCGGGACTGCGATCAATGAGCAGTTCTTC.

There are many counts of this clonotype. The chain employs TRBV4-3 and TRBJ2-1, with D possibly TRBD1 on 5 matching bases. The ends were cut back, 1 base at V and 2 bases at J, with 9 bases in the middle. Germline V gene data show CDR1 as LGHNA and CDR2 as YSLEER. The CDR3 runs 15 residues. CDR3 residues: CASSQAVGPYNEQFF. The DNA of the CDR3 is TGCGCCAGCAGCCAAGCAGTGGGGCCCTACAATGAGCAGTTCTTC.

This clonotype was detected ten times or more. The chain employs TRBV24-1 and TRBJ2-5, with TRBD1 identical over 9 bases. V lost 5 bases and J lost 5; bases outside the gene matches: 11. CDR3 size: 16 residues. Germline V gene sequence: CDR1 KGHDR, CDR2 SFDVKD. This chain's CDR3 is CATSGYGTGMGETQYF. Written as DNA, the CDR3 is TGTGCCACCAGTGGTTATGGGACAGGGATGGGGGAGACCCAGTACTTC.

This clonotype was seen ten or more times. The rearrangement links TRBV4-1 to TRBJ1-5; D may be TRBD1 (6 bases). This CDR3 region has 15 residues. V was clipped by 1 base and J by 6 bases, with 13 bases between them. CDR1 MGHRA and CDR2 YSYEKL come from the germline V gene. CDR3 DNA: TGCGCCAGCAGCCAAGGAGGGCAGGGGTTTCAGCCCCAGCATTTT. Translation: CASSQGGQGFQPQHF.

This chain links TRBV12-3 or TRBV12-4 with TRBJ2-3; tentatively, D is TRBD2 (7 bases). This CDR3 has 16 amino acids. The ends were cut back, 4 bases at V and 3 bases at J, with 17 bases in the middle. The chain's CDR3 is CASSSGRGGQTDTQYF. The CDR3 DNA follows: TGTGCCAGCAGTTCAGGGAGGGGGGGGCAAACAGATACGCAGTATTTT.

Ten or more counts support this clonotype. The rearrangement joins TRBV19 to TRBJ2-2; D is perhaps TRBD1 (5 bases). This CDR3 is 14 amino acids long. V dropped 3 bases and J dropped 3 bases, with 8 bases sitting between them. Germline V CDR1 and CDR2: LNHDA, SQIVND (reference sequence). CDR3: CASSMIRDTGELFF. The DNA for the CDR3 is TGTGCCAGTAGTATGATCAGGGACACCGGGGAGCTGTTTTTT.

About this clonotype itself: One end of the junction is discordant with germline, which a read error may explain. The chain recombines TRBV20-1 with TRBJ2-1; D is unclear. The CDR3 runs 11 residues. The germline CDR1 and CDR2 sequences are DFQATT and SNEGSKA (reference sequence). The CDR3 region has the DNA TGCAGTGCTAGAACCCTCAATGTGCAGTTCTTC. Its protein product is CSARTLNVQFF.

This clonotype was seen a few times. The V gene is TRBV10-3, the J gene TRBJ2-2; a weak D match, TRBD2 (5 bases). The CDR3 extends over 17 amino acids. V dropped 0 bases and J dropped 5 bases, with 16 bases sitting between them. The germline CDR1 and CDR2 sequences are ENHRY and SYGVKD. Here the CDR3 reads CAISESSGGLGTGELFF. The DNA of the CDR3 is TGTGCCATCAGTGAGTCAAGTGGAGGACTGGGGACCGGGGAGCTGTTTTTT.

This clonotype was counted a few times. The chain recombines TRBV6-1 with TRBJ2-3, with D perhaps TRBD2 (7 bases). The CDR3 is 14 amino acids. Germline assignment: CDR1 MNHNS and CDR2 SASEGT. Trimming stripped 5 bases from V and 6 bases from J, with 15 bases between. The CDR3 coding sequence is TGTGCCAGCAGTAAAAGGGGGGGTTGGGATACGCAGTATTTT. It translates to CASSKRGGWDTQYF.

There are a few counts of this clonotype. The rearrangement uses TRBV20-1 and TRBJ2-3; D is unresolved. Germline CDR1 is DFQATT and CDR2 is SNEGSKA (reference sequence). The CDR3 covers 12 residues. V lost 3 bases and J 5 bases, leaving 9 bases between the germline ends. DNA of the CDR3: TGCAGTGCTAGTCAGTCGGTAGATACGCAGTATTTT. This translates into CSASQSVDTQYF.